This is a list of T cell receptor beta chains from one sample in a study of shared clonotypes between healthy human individuals. Clones were read by immunoSEQ multiplex PCR, and TCRdb kept only the in-frame ones, dropping some. The sample shows fewer than 1 million clones, around 96% of them seen only once. The sequencing input was naive CD8+ T cells sorted from blood. These receptors were obtained from a man aged 25-45 years in good health. The CDR3 runs from the conserved cysteine through the conserved F or W. The order of the fields is V gene, clone size, CDR3 length, CDR3 protein. Size values are once, few and many counts, or a class for expanded clones, and some rows have none.

TRBV19,NA,13,CASTGYPTDTQYF
TRBV4-3,NA,15,CASSQDPGANTEAFF
TRBV7-6,NA,14,CASSPVTDSYEQYF
TRBV27,NA,13,CASSSGGGREPFF
TRBV13,NA,13,CASSPLGGNEQFF
TRBV13,NA,15,CASSVLAEHTDTQYF
TRBV7-9,once,17,CASMLGLVGANTGELFF
TRBV6-5,NA,14,CATHLVSGNTEAFF
TRBV11-2,NA,18,CASSLLGLAGGGADTQYF
TRBV4-3,NA,17,CASSQAEIPGAEDGYTF
TRBV19,NA,13,CASSQGLNTEAFF
TRBV9,NA,14,CASSLLTGDETQYF
TRBV15,NA,17,CATSRDPDRPLSYEQYF
TRBV27,NA,16,CASSLSILGLSYEQYF
TRBV6-1,NA,14,CASPRESSTDTQYF
TRBV7-8,NA,14,CASSPRTSIHEQYF
TRBV9,NA,18,CASSVLASGRATTDTQYF
TRBV9,NA,15,CASSVEGNGNQPQHF
TRBV28,NA,13,CASRALSSYEQYF
TRBV19,NA,14,CASSPTGYNQPQHF
TRBV7-6,NA,16,CASSARTSGKVNEQFF